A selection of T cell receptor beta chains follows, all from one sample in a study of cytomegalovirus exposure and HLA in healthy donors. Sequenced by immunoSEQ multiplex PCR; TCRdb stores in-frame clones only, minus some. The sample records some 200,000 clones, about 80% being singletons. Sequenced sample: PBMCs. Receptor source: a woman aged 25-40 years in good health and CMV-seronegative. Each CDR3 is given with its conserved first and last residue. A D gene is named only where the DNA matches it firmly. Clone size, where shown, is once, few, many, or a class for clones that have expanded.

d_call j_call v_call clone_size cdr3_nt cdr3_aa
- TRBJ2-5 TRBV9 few TGTGCCAGCAGCGTCGGTTATGAGGAGACCCAGTACTTC CASSVGYEETQYF
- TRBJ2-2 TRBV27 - TGTGCCAGCAGCAGGGGTTACAACACCGGGGAGCTGTTTTTT CASSRGYNTGELFF
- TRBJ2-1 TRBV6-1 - TGTGCCAGCAGTGGGATCGTTACTGTCGTCAGCTCCCGCGTCGGGGAGCAGTTCTTC CASSGIVTVVSSRVGEQFF
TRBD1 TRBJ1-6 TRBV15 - TGTGCCACCAGCAGAGATTTCCCTGGGACAGGCTCTTCACCCCTCCACTTT CATSRDFPGTGSSPLHF
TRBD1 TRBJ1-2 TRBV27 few TGTGCCAGCAGTCCCGACAGGGGTGGATACTATGGCTACACCTTC CASSPDRGGYYGYTF
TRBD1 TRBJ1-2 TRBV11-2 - TGTGCCAGCAGCTTGGAGACAGGGAGCTATGGCTACACCTTC CASSLETGSYGYTF
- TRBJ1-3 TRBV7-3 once TGTGCCAGCAGCTTATTTGGCAGTACACCCTCTGGAAACACCATATATTTT CASSLFGSTPSGNTIYF
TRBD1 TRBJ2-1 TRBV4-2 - TGTGCCAGCAGCCAAGATAGGGGACAGGGGCGTACTGAGCAGTTCTTC CASSQDRGQGRTEQFF
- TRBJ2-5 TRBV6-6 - TGTGCCAGCAGTTACAAGGAGGAGACCCAGTACTTC CASSYKEETQYF
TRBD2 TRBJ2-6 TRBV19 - TGTGCCAGTAGTCAACGGGGGGGCCTTGGGGCCAACGGCCTGACTTTC CASSQRGGLGANGLTF
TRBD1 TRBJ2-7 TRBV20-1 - TGCAGTGCCCGGGACAGCTACGAGCAGTACTTC CSARDSYEQYF
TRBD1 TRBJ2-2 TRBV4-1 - TGCGCCAGCAGCCACCCTCGGGCAGGGGGCACCGGGGAGCTGTTTTTT CASSHPRAGGTGELFF
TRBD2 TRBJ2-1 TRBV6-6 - TGTGCCAGCAGTTACGGGACTAGCGGTGGCCATGAGCAGTTCTTC CASSYGTSGGHEQFF
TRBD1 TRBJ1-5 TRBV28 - TGTGCCAGCAGTTCGACAGGGGGAACTATGGATCAGCCCCAGCATTTT CASSSTGGTMDQPQHF
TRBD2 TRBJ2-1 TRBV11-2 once TGTGCTGTCCGGGTTAGCGGGAGTTTGTATAATGAGCAGTTCTTC CAVRVSGSLYNEQFF
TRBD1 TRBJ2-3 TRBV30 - TGTGCCTGGAGTACGGGACACAGGGGGAATACGCAGTATTTT CAWSTGHRGNTQYF
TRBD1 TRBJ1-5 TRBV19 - TGTGCCAGTAGTTCGGGACAGGGTCCTCAGCCCCAGCATTTT CASSSGQGPQPQHF
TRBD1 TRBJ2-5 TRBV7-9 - TGTTCCAGCAGCGACCTCGGGACAGGCTCACGGGAGACCCAGTACTTC CSSSDLGTGSRETQYF
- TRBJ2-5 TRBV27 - TGTGCCAGCAGTTCCTCCCTCTACCGACAAGAGACCCAGTACTTC CASSSSLYRQETQYF
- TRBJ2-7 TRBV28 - TGTGCCAGCAGTCTTAGGAGGGGCGAGCAGTACTTC CASSLRRGEQYF
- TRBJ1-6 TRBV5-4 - TGTGCCAGCAGCCCCAATCAACAGGGTAGGACCCTCCACTTT CASSPNQQGRTLHF
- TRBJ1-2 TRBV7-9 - TGTGCCAGCAGCTTAGTACAGAACTATGGCTACACCTTC CASSLVQNYGYTF